This T cell receptor (beta chain) originates from a study of long-term antiretroviral therapy in people with HIV. This CDR3 region has 12 residues. The germline V and J ends were trimmed by 2 bases and 8 bases, with 9 bases remaining between them. Germline V gene data show CDR1 as WSHSY and CDR2 as SAAADI. In its sample, this clone was seen a few times. Sequencing relied on immunoSEQ assay v3.0, run at survey level. The study targeted about 40,000-55,000 T-cell genomes per sample in sequencing. Repertoires were generated with immunoSEQ multiplex PCR, while TCRdb's copy carries only in-frame clones and drops some. The data show under 20,000 clones, with less than 85% seen just once and about 10% held by the top ten.

The chain uses TRBV10-2 and TRBJ1-2; D uncertain. The input for sequencing was unsorted PBMCs, taken 0.2 years after starting antiretroviral therapy. The TCR was taken from a woman aged 40-49 years with HIV. CDR3 in amino acids: CASSERVNGYTF. CDR3 DNA sequence: TGCGCCAGCAGTGAGAGGGTCAACGGCTACACCTTC.